This T cell receptor (beta chain) comes out of a study of blood T cell repertoires in COVID-19. About the research overall: The United States, Italy and Spain provided the acute and convalescent COVID-19 samples. PBMCs, B-cell-depleted T cells, or T cells were the source of the cDNA or gDNA that made up the material.

This clone came up a few times. Per the authors' pipeline: Counts of nucleated cells, estimated from reference gene primer amplification, were obtained. The table came from immunoSEQ multiplex PCR; TCRdb's copy has only in-frame clones and leaves some out. V and J calls and clone size are given by that table; D and trimming were obtained from the DNA. The table includes about 81,000 clones, around 80% detected once. Sequenced: peripheral blood. The origin of this receptor is a human donor in a cohort sampled during active COVID-19.

CDR3 sequence reads: CASSSRTSLGRAQYF. CDR3 bases: TGTGCCAGCAGCAGCCGGACTAGTTTGGGGAGGGCCCAGTACTTC. This sequence joins TRBV6-5 and TRBJ2-5; TRBD2 agrees at 7 bases. Germline lookup yields CDR1 MNHEY and CDR2 SVGAGI. This CDR3 region has 15 residues. Trimming cost V 6 bases and J 9 bases; bases outside gene matches: 16.